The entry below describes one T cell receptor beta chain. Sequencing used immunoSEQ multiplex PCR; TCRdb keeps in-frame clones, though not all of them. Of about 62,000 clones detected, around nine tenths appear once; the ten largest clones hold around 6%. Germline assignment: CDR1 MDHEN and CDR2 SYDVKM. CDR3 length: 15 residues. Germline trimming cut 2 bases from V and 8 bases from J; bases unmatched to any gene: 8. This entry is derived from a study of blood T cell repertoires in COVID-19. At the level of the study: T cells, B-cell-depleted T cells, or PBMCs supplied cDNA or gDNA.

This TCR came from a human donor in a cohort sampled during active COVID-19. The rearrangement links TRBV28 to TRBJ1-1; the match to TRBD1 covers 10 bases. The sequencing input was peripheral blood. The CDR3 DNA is TGTGCCAGCAGTTTAATCTTCGGGACAGGGGACGAAGCTTTCTTT. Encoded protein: CASSLIFGTGDEAFF.